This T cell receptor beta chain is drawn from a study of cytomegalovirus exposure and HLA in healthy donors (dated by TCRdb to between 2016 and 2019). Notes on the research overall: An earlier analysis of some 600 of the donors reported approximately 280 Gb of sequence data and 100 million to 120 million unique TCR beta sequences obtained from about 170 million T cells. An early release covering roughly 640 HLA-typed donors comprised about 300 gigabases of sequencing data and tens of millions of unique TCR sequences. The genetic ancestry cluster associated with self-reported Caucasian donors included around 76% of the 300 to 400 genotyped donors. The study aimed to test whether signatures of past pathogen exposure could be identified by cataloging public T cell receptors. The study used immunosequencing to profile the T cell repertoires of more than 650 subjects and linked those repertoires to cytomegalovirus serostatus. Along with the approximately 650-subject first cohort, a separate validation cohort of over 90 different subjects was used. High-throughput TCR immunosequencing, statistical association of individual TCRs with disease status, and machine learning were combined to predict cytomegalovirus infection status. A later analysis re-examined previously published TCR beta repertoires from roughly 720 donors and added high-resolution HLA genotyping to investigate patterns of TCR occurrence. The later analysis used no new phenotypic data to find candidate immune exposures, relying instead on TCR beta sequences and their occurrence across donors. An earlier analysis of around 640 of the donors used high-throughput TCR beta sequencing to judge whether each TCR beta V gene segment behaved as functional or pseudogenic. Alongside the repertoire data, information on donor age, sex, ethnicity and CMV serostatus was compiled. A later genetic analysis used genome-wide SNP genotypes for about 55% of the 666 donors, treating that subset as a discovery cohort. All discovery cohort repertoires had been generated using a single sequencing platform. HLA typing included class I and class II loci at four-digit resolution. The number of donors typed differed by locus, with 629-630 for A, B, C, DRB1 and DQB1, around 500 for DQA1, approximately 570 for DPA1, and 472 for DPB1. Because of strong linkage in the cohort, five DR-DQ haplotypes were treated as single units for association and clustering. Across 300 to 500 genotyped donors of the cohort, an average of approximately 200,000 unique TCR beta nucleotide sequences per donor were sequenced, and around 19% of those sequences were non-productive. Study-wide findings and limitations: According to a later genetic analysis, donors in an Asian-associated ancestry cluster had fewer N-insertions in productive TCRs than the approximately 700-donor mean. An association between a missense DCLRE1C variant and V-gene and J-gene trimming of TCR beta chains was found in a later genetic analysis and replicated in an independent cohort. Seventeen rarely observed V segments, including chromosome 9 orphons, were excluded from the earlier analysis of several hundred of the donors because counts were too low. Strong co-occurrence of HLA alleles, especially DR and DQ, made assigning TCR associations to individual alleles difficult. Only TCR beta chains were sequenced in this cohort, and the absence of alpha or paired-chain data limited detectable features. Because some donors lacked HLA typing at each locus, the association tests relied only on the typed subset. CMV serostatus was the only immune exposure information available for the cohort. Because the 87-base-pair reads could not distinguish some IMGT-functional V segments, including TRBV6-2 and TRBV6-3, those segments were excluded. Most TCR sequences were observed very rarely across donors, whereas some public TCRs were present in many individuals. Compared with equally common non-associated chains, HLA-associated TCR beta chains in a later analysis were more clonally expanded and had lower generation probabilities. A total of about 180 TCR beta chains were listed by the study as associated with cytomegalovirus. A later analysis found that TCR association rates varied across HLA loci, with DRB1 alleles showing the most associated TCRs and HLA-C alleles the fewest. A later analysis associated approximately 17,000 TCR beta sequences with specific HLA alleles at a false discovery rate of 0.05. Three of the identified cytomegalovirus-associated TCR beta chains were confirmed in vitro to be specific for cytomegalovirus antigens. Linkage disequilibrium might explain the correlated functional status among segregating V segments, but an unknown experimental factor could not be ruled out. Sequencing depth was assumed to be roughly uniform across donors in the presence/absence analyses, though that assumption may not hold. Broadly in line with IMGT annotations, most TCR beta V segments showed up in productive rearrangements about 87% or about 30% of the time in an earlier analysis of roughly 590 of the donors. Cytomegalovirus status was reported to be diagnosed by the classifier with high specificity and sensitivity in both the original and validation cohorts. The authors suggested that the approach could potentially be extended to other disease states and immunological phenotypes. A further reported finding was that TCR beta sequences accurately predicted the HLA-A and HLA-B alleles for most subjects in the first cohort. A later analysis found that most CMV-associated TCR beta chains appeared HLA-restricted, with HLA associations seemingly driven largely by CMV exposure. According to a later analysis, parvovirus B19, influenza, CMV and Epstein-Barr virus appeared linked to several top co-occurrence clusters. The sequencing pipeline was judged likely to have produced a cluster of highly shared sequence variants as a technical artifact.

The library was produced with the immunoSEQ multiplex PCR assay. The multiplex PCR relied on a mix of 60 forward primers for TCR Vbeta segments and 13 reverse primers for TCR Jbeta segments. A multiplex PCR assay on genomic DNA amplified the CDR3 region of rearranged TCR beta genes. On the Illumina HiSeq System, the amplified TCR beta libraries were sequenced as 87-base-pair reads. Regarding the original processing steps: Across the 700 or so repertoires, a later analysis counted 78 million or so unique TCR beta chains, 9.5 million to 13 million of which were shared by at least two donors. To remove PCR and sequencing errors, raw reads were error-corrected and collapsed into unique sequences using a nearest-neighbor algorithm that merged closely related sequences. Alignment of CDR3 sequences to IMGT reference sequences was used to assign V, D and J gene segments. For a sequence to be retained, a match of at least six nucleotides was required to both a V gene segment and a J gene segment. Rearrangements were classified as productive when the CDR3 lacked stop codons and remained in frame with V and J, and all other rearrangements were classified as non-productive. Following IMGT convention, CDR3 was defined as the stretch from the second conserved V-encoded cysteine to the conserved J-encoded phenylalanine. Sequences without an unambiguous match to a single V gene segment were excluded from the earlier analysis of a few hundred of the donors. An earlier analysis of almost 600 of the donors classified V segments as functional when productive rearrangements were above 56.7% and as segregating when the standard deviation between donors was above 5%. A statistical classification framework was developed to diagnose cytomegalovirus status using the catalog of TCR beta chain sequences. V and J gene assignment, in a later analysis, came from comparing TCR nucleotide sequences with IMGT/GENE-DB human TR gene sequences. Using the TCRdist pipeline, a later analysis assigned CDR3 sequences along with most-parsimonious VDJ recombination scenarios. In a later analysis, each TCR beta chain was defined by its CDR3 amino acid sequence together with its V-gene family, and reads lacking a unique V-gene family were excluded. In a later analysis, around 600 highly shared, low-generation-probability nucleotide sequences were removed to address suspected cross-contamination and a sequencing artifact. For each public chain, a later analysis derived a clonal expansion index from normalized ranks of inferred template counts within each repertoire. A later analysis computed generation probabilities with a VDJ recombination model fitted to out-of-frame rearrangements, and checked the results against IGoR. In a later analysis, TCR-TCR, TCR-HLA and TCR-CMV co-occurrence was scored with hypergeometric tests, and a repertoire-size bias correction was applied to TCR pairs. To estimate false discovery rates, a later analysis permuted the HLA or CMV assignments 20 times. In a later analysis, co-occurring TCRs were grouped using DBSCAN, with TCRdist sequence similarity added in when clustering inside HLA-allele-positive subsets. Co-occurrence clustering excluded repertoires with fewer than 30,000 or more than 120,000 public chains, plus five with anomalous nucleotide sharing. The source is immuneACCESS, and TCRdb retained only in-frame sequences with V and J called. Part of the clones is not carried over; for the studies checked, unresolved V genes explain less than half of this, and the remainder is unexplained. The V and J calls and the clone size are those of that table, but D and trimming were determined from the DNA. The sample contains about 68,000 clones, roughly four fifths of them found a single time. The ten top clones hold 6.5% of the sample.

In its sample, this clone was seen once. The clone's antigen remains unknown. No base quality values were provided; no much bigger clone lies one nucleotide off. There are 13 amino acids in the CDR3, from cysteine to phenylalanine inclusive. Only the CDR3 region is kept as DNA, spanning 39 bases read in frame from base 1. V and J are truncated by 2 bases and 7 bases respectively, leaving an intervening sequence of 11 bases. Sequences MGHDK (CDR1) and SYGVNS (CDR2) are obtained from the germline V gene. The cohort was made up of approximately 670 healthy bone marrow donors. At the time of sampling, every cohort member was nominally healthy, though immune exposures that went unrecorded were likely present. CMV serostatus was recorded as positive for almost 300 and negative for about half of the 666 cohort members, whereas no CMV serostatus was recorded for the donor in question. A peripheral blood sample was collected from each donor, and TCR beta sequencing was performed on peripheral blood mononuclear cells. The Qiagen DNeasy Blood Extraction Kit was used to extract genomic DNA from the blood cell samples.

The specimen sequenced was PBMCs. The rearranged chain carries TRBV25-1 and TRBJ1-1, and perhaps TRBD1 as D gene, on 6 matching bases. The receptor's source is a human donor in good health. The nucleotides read TGTGCCAGCAGTGAAAATGTCAGGGGTGAAGCTTTCTTT. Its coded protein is CASSENVRGEAFF.